This note documents a single T cell receptor (beta chain) sequence. Its target is unknown. This record belongs to a study of T cell responses to AZD1222 COVID-19 vaccine. On the study more broadly: Second-dose timings of about 4 or about 12 weeks were pooled.

General study results and limits: Donors were chiefly white British, with a greater number of females, and clonal diversity was perhaps underestimated. Spike-wide vaccine-associated CD4 TCRs dominated at 160-218 and 743-854.

Germline values: CDR1 LGHNA, CDR2 YNFKEQ. Unmatched junction bases numbered 6, after V lost 0 bases and J lost 4 bases. This CDR3 spans 16 amino acids. The protocol was immunoSEQ multiplex PCR, while the TCRdb copy is restricted to in-frame clones and leaves out a portion. This table has tens of thousands of clones, 85% to 90% appearing once. The sequence was collected from an adult in good health. Here the sequenced sample was peripheral blood, taken on day 0 of AZD1222 vaccination. V gene TRBV4-2 combines with J gene TRBJ2-3, with TRBD2 identical over 8 bases. CDR3 coding DNA: TGTGCCAGCAGCCAAGATGAGGGTAGCGGGGCAGATACGCAGTATTTT. Translating it yields CASSQDEGSGADTQYF.